Listed here are 2 T cell receptor beta chains from one sample, sequenced in a study of cytomegalovirus exposure and HLA in healthy donors (dated by TCRdb to the late 2010s). The library was made by the immunoSEQ multiplex PCR assay. A mixture of 60 forward primers for TCR Vbeta segments and 13 reverse primers for TCR Jbeta segments was used in the multiplex PCR. In TCRdb, the immuneACCESS table is reduced to in-frame sequences with V and J assigned. These tables do not hold every clone; where another copy was compared, an unresolved V gene accounts for under half, and the others remain unexplained. A total of under 200,000 clones appear in this sample, less than 80% of them only once. Together, the top ten hold approximately 0.7% of the sample. Specimen: PBMCs. The source is a woman in her 40s in good health and CMV-seronegative.

CDR3 amino acids: CASSEDRARYEQYF. In nucleotides, the CDR3 is TGCGCCAGCAGCGAGGACAGGGCCAGGTACGAGCAGTACTTC. V gene TRBV5-1 combines with J gene TRBJ2-7; TRBD1 aligns across 8 bases. The germline V gene encodes CDR1 SGHRS and CDR2 YFSETQ. This CDR3 spans 14 amino acids. V lost 4 bases and J lost 4; bases outside the gene matches: 7.

The chain carries TRBV7-2 and TRBJ2-5; possibly TRBD2 for D (6 bases). Trimming removed 2 bases at V and 6 bases at J, with 19 bases between. CDR1 SGHTA and CDR2 FQGNSA come from the germline V gene. The CDR3 has 16 residues. CDR3 amino acids: CASSLFGAEAGKTQYF. The DNA for the CDR3 is TGTGCCAGCAGCTTATTTGGAGCGGAGGCGGGGAAGACCCAGTACTTC. Complete variable domain (other parts from reference TRBV7-2 and TRBJ2-5): GAGVSQSPSNKVTEKGKDVELRCDPISGHTALYWYRQSLGQGLEFLIYFQGNSAPDKSGLPSDRFSAERTGGSVSTLTIQRTQQEDSAVYLCASSLFGAEAGKTQYFGPGTRLLVL.